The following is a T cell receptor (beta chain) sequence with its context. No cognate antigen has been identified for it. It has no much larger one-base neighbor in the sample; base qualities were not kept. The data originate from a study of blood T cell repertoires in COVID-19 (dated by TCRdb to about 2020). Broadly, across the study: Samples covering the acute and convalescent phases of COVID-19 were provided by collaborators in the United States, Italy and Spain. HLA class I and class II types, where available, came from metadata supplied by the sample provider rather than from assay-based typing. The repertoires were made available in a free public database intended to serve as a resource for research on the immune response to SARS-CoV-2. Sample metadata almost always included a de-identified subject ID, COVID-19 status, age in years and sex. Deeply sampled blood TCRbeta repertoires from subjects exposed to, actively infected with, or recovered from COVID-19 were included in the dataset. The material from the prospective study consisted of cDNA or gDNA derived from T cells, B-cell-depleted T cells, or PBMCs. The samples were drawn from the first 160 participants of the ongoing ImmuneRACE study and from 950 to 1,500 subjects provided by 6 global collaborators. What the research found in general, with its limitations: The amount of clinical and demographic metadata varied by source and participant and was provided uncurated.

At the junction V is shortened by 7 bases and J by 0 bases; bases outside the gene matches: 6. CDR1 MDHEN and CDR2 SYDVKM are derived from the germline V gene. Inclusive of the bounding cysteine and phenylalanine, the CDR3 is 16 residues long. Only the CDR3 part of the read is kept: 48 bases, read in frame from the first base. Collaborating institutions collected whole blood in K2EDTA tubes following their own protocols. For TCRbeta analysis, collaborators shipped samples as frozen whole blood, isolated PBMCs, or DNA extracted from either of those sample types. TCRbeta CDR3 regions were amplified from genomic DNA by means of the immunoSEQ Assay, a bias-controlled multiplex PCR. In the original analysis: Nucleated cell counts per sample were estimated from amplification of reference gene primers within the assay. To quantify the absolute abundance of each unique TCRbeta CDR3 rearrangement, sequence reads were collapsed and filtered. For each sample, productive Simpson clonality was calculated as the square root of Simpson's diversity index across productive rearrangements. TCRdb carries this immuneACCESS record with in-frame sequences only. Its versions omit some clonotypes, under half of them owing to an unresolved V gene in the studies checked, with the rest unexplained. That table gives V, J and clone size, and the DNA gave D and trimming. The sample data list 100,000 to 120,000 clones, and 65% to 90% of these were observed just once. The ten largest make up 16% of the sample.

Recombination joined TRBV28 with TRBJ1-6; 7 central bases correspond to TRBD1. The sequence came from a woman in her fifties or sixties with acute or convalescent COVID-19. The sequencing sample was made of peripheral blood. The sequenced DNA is TGTGCCAGCACCACAGGGGTCGGCTCCTATAATTCACCCCTCCACTTT. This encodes CASTTGVGSYNSPLHF.